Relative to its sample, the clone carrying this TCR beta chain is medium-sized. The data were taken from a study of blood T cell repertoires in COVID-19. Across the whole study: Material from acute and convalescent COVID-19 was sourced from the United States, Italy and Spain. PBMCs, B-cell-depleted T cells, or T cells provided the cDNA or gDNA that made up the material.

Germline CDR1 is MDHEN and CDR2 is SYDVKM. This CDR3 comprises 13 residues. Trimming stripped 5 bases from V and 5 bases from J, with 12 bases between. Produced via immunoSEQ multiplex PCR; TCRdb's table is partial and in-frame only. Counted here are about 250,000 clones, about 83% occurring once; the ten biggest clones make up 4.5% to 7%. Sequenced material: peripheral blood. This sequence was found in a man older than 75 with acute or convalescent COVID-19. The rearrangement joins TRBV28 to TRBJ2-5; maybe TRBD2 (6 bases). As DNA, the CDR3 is TGTGCCAGCAGTCCATCTGGGGGGGAGACCCAGTACTTC. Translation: CASSPSGGETQYF.